This TCR beta chain is from a study of Ad26.COV2.S vaccination and SARS-CoV-2 variants. Noted treatment: some 19 received Ad26.COV2.S at low or high dose, single or two shots; about 5 received placebo; per-sample allocation not given. Sampling was performed 63 days after the first vaccine or placebo injection. Whole-study results and caveats: Total T cell responses were possibly underestimated by TCR breadth and depth analyses.

Profiled with immunoSEQ multiplex PCR; TCRdb holds only in-frame clones, not every one. Of a few hundred thousand clones listed, over 75% are singletons. Germline values: CDR1 LGHDT, CDR2 YNNKEL (reference sequence). The V end lost 8 bases, the J end lost 9 bases, and 17 bases lay between the germline ends. This CDR3 is built from 14 residues. About this clone: Its cognate antigen is unknown.

The clonotype comes from a person aged 18-65 years who received the Ad26.COV2.S COVID-19 vaccine or a placebo. This specimen was peripheral blood, taken in a trial of Ad26.COV2.S vaccine versus placebo. The chain uses TRBV3-1 (or the pseudogene TRBV3-2) and TRBJ1-6; D is unclear. The CDR3 loop reads CASGLGAWGSPLHF. For the CDR3, the DNA is TGTGCCAGCGGATTAGGCGCCTGGGGTTCACCCCTCCACTTT.